Listed below are T cell receptor beta chains from one sample, sequenced in a study of blood T cell repertoires in COVID-19. Repertoires were generated with immunoSEQ multiplex PCR, while TCRdb's copy carries only in-frame clones and drops some. The sample lists about 180,000 clones; 80% to 85% were seen once. Material: peripheral blood. The source is a woman in her seventies with COVID-19, enrolled during active disease. Both conserved end residues are part of each CDR3. D genes are given only for firm matches. The size field is filled for only some rows; it gives once, few, many or a size class.

clone size: .; D gene: TRBD1; J gene: TRBJ2-5; V gene: TRBV18; CDR3 DNA: TGTGCCAGCTCAGGACGACAGGGTGACCAGACCCAGTACTTC; CDR3 protein: CASSGRQGDQTQYF
clone size: .; D gene: TRBD2; J gene: TRBJ2-1; V gene: TRBV5-1; CDR3 DNA: TGCGCCAGCGGTTTCGGGACTAGCGTATACAATGAGCAGTTCTTC; CDR3 protein: CASGFGTSVYNEQFF
clone size: .; D gene: .; J gene: TRBJ1-6; V gene: TRBV7-8; CDR3 DNA: TGTGCCAGCAGCTTAGTACCCCCTTGGGACTACTATAATTCACCCCTCCACTTT; CDR3 protein: CASSLVPPWDYYNSPLHF
clone size: .; D gene: .; J gene: TRBJ1-3; V gene: TRBV5-1; CDR3 DNA: TGCGCCAGCAGCCTGGACGGACTTGGAAACACCATATATTTT; CDR3 protein: CASSLDGLGNTIYF
clone size: .; D gene: .; J gene: TRBJ2-5; V gene: TRBV18; CDR3 DNA: TGTGCCAGCTCGCAGCAGGGGCAAGAGACCCAGTACTTC; CDR3 protein: CASSQQGQETQYF
clone size: .; D gene: TRBD2; J gene: TRBJ2-3; V gene: TRBV28; CDR3 DNA: TGTGCCAGCAGTTGGGACTACAATACGCAGTATTTT; CDR3 protein: CASSWDYNTQYF
clone size: .; D gene: .; J gene: TRBJ1-2; V gene: TRBV19; CDR3 DNA: TGTGCCAGTAGTATAGTCAACAGGGAGGGAGGCTACACCTTC; CDR3 protein: CASSIVNREGGYTF
clone size: .; D gene: .; J gene: TRBJ2-5; V gene: TRBV28; CDR3 DNA: TGTGCCAGCAGTTTGGCAGGGCGGAGGGGAGAGACCCAGTACTTC; CDR3 protein: CASSLAGRRGETQYF
clone size: .; D gene: TRBD2; J gene: TRBJ2-1; V gene: TRBV28; CDR3 DNA: TGTGCCAGCAACCCAACCCGGTCTAGCGGGATAAAGCAGTTCTTC; CDR3 protein: CASNPTRSSGIKQFF
clone size: once; D gene: TRBD1; J gene: TRBJ1-1; V gene: TRBV9; CDR3 DNA: TGTGCCAGCAGCGTAGGGAACAGGGGGAACACTGAAGCTTTCTTT; CDR3 protein: CASSVGNRGNTEAFF
clone size: few; D gene: .; J gene: TRBJ1-5; V gene: TRBV7-8; CDR3 DNA: TGTGCCTCATCGGAGGGAGTAGGAAATCAGCCCCAGCATTTT; CDR3 protein: CASSEGVGNQPQHF
clone size: .; D gene: TRBD2; J gene: TRBJ2-7; V gene: TRBV4-3; CDR3 DNA: TGCGCCAGCAGCCAAGAATTGTCGAGCGGGAGTTTCTCCTACGAGCAGTACTTC; CDR3 protein: CASSQELSSGSFSYEQYF
clone size: once; D gene: TRBD1; J gene: TRBJ1-1; V gene: TRBV18; CDR3 DNA: TGTGCCAGCTCACCGACAGGGTTGAACACTGAAGCTTTCTTT; CDR3 protein: CASSPTGLNTEAFF
clone size: .; D gene: .; J gene: TRBJ1-1; V gene: TRBV18; CDR3 DNA: TGTGCCAGCTCACCATTTAGGTGGGGAGACACTGAAGCTTTCTTT; CDR3 protein: CASSPFRWGDTEAFF
clone size: .; D gene: TRBD1; J gene: TRBJ1-4; V gene: TRBV4-3; CDR3 DNA: TGCGCCAGCAGCCAAAATACCGGGACAGGGACTGAAAAACTGTTTTTT; CDR3 protein: CASSQNTGTGTEKLFF
clone size: once; D gene: .; J gene: TRBJ1-5; V gene: TRBV28; CDR3 DNA: TGTGCCAGCAGTCCTACTCACTTTAGCAATCAGCCCCAGCATTTT; CDR3 protein: CASSPTHFSNQPQHF
clone size: .; D gene: .; J gene: TRBJ2-7; V gene: TRBV10-1; CDR3 DNA: TGCGCCAGCAGTGAGTACACGGGGTCCTACGAGCAGTACTTC; CDR3 protein: CASSEYTGSYEQYF
clone size: once; D gene: TRBD2; J gene: TRBJ2-7; V gene: TRBV28; CDR3 DNA: TGTGCCAGCAGTTTACCCGGGACTAACTCCTACGAGCAGTACTTC; CDR3 protein: CASSLPGTNSYEQYF
clone size: .; D gene: TRBD2; J gene: TRBJ2-1; V gene: TRBV7-8; CDR3 DNA: TGTGCCAGCAGCTCTCTGCGGGAGGGCCGAACTGAGTACAATGAGCAGTTCTTC; CDR3 protein: CASSSLREGRTEYNEQFF
clone size: .; D gene: .; J gene: TRBJ1-5; V gene: TRBV3-1/TRBV3-2; CDR3 DNA: TGTGCCAGCAGCCCGGACAGAGATCAGCCCCAGCATTTT; CDR3 protein: CASSPDRDQPQHF
clone size: .; D gene: TRBD1; J gene: TRBJ2-2; V gene: TRBV15; CDR3 DNA: TGTGCCACCAGCAGACAGGGGGCGAACACCGGGGAGCTGTTTTTT; CDR3 protein: CATSRQGANTGELFF
clone size: many; D gene: TRBD2; J gene: TRBJ2-2; V gene: TRBV7-6; CDR3 DNA: TGTGCCAGCAGCAAGACTAGCGGGAGAGGAAATGCCGGGGAGCTGTTTTTT; CDR3 protein: CASSKTSGRGNAGELFF
clone size: .; D gene: .; J gene: TRBJ2-2; V gene: TRBV7-9; CDR3 DNA: TGTGCCAGCAGCTTAGTCGGCCCCCTGAGGGCGAACACCGGGGAGCTGTTTTTT; CDR3 protein: CASSLVGPLRANTGELFF
clone size: .; D gene: .; J gene: TRBJ1-2; V gene: TRBV20-1; CDR3 DNA: TGCAGTGCTAGTGGGTCAGGGGAGGGCTACACCTTC; CDR3 protein: CSASGSGEGYTF
clone size: once; D gene: TRBD2; J gene: TRBJ2-5; V gene: TRBV4-1; CDR3 DNA: TGCGCCAGCAGCCAAACTCCGGGACTAGCGGAAGAGACCCAGTACTTC; CDR3 protein: CASSQTPGLAEETQYF
clone size: .; D gene: .; J gene: TRBJ1-1; V gene: TRBV28; CDR3 DNA: TGTGCCAGCAGTTTAGGCAGGCGGGTAGCTTTCTTT; CDR3 protein: CASSLGRRVAFF
clone size: .; D gene: TRBD1; J gene: TRBJ1-5; V gene: TRBV24-1; CDR3 DNA: TGTGCCACCAGTGATCGGGACAGTTATAGCAATCAGCCCCAGCATTTT; CDR3 protein: CATSDRDSYSNQPQHF
clone size: few; D gene: .; J gene: TRBJ1-1; V gene: TRBV7-9; CDR3 DNA: TGTGCCAGCAGCTCGACAGACCGAAAAGCTTTCTTT; CDR3 protein: CASSSTDRKAFF
clone size: .; D gene: TRBD1; J gene: TRBJ1-4; V gene: TRBV2; CDR3 DNA: TGTGCCAGCAGTGAAGACGGGACAGCGTGGGAAAAACTGTTTTTT; CDR3 protein: CASSEDGTAWEKLFF
clone size: .; D gene: TRBD2; J gene: TRBJ2-2; V gene: TRBV7-9; CDR3 DNA: TGTGCCAGCAGCTTAGCACTAGCGGGAGGCCTAGGGGAGCTGTTTTTT; CDR3 protein: CASSLALAGGLGELFF
clone size: .; D gene: .; J gene: TRBJ2-7; V gene: TRBV19; CDR3 DNA: TGTGCCAGTAGTGGCATTCAAGCTGGAGTATACGAGCAGTACTTC; CDR3 protein: CASSGIQAGVYEQYF
clone size: .; D gene: .; J gene: TRBJ2-2; V gene: TRBV7-3; CDR3 DNA: TGTGCCAGCAGTCTTCTAAACACCGGGGAGCTGTTTTTT; CDR3 protein: CASSLLNTGELFF
clone size: few; D gene: TRBD2; J gene: TRBJ2-1; V gene: TRBV5-6; CDR3 DNA: TGTGCCAGCAGCTTGGGTAGCGGGATATACAATGAGCAGTTCTTC; CDR3 protein: CASSLGSGIYNEQFF
clone size: .; D gene: .; J gene: TRBJ1-5; V gene: TRBV7-9; CDR3 DNA: TGTGCCAGCAGCCCGGAGGCAGGAGCCAATCAGCCCCAGCATTTT; CDR3 protein: CASSPEAGANQPQHF
clone size: .; D gene: TRBD2; J gene: TRBJ2-3; V gene: TRBV14; CDR3 DNA: TGTGCCAGCACCTACACTAGCGGGGTCACAGATACGCAGTATTTT; CDR3 protein: CASTYTSGVTDTQYF
clone size: once; D gene: TRBD2; J gene: TRBJ2-1; V gene: TRBV19; CDR3 DNA: TGTGCCAGTACCCCGGGGAGCGGGACCTACAATGAGCAGTTCTTC; CDR3 protein: CASTPGSGTYNEQFF
clone size: .; D gene: .; J gene: TRBJ1-6; V gene: TRBV6-5; CDR3 DNA: TGTGCCAGCACCCGACAGATAAATAATTCACCCCTCCACTTT; CDR3 protein: CASTRQINNSPLHF
clone size: .; D gene: .; J gene: TRBJ2-1; V gene: TRBV9; CDR3 DNA: TGTGCCAGCAGCGGGGGAGGATACAATGAGCAGTTCTTC; CDR3 protein: CASSGGGYNEQFF
clone size: .; D gene: TRBD2; J gene: TRBJ2-3; V gene: TRBV7-2; CDR3 DNA: TGTGCCAGCAGCCCCGGGACTAGCGGGAGGGCTAGCACAGATACGCAGTATTTT; CDR3 protein: CASSPGTSGRASTDTQYF
clone size: many; D gene: TRBD2; J gene: TRBJ2-7; V gene: TRBV29-1; CDR3 DNA: TGCAGCACTTGGACTAGCGGGAGCTACGAGCAGTACTTC; CDR3 protein: CSTWTSGSYEQYF
clone size: .; D gene: TRBD2; J gene: TRBJ2-7; V gene: TRBV19; CDR3 DNA: TGTGCCAGTACTTTACTAGCGGGAGCGGGCGAGCAGTACTTC; CDR3 protein: CASTLLAGAGEQYF
clone size: .; D gene: TRBD1; J gene: TRBJ2-7; V gene: TRBV27; CDR3 DNA: TGTGCCAGCAGTTTTAAGGGGGCCTATTCCTACGAGCAGTACTTC; CDR3 protein: CASSFKGAYSYEQYF
clone size: .; D gene: .; J gene: TRBJ2-3; V gene: TRBV5-4; CDR3 DNA: TGTGCCAGCAGCTTAAATAGCGGACCTAATACGCAGTATTTT; CDR3 protein: CASSLNSGPNTQYF
clone size: .; D gene: .; J gene: TRBJ1-2; V gene: TRBV9; CDR3 DNA: TGTGCCAGCAGCGTAGAAGGGGGAGCTAACTATGGCTACACCTTC; CDR3 protein: CASSVEGGANYGYTF
clone size: .; D gene: TRBD2; J gene: TRBJ2-7; V gene: TRBV2; CDR3 DNA: TGTGCCAGCAGTGGTGCTAGCGGTGCCTACGAGCAGTACTTC; CDR3 protein: CASSGASGAYEQYF